This T cell receptor beta chain was retrieved from a study of blood T cell repertoires in COVID-19. Study-level information: Donors in the United States, Italy and Spain gave samples during acute or convalescent COVID-19. PBMCs, B-cell-depleted T cells, or T cells provided the cDNA or gDNA that made up the material.

Profiled with immunoSEQ multiplex PCR; TCRdb holds only in-frame clones, not every one. Among about 180,000 clones listed, roughly 86% were seen once. Germline lookup yields CDR1 LGHDT and CDR2 YNNKEL (reference sequence). The trim removed 4 bases at V and 3 bases at J, leaving 6 bases unmatched. This CDR3 comprises 15 residues. The TCR was taken from a woman aged 25 to 39 with active or convalescent COVID-19. Sequencing was performed on peripheral blood. The chain combines TRBV3-1 (or the pseudogene TRBV3-2) with TRBJ2-7, with TRBD1 matching 10 bases. The CDR3 DNA follows: TGTGCCAGCAGCCCGACAGGGGGCGAATTCTACGAGCAGTACTTC. This codes for CASSPTGGEFYEQYF.